This T cell receptor beta chain was retrieved from a study of response to subunit inactivated influenza vaccine. TCRdb fed the RT-PCR reads into MiXCR, producing one record per CDR3 protein. Found here are over 400,000 distinct CDR3 sequences, over 9.5% of them singletons; the top ten hold over 9.5%. General study results and limits: Authors suggested each seasonal flu vaccination may recruit only limited numbers of new T cells.

There are a few counts of this clonotype. Its antigen is not identified. The material was PBMCs from blood, obtained 35 to 45 days after vaccination. This sequence was found in a man aged 45-65 years who received an inactivated influenza vaccine.

The CDR3, as DNA: TGTGCCAGCTCACCGGCTCAGGGGGCCAACACTGAAGCTTTCTTT. It specifies CASSPAQGANTEAFF. The genes are TRBV18 and TRBJ1-1; 8 bases fit TRBD1. Germline values: CDR1 KGHSH, CDR2 LQKENI. CDR3 length: 15 residues. V dropped 3 bases and J dropped 2; count of bases not matched to a gene: 5.